These 29 T cell receptor beta chains originate from one sample sequenced in a study of blood T cell repertoires in COVID-19. This table comes from immunoSEQ multiplex PCR, and its TCRdb copy is limited to in-frame clones, with some not included. Of about 240,000 clones in the sample, roughly 82% were seen once. The sample taken for sequencing was peripheral blood. The receptors were gathered from a woman aged 70 to 79 with acute or convalescent COVID-19.

The genes are TRBV6-5 and TRBJ1-5; 7 bases line up with TRBD1. Germline CDR1 is MNHEY and CDR2 is SVGAGI. This CDR3 comprises 14 residues. V lost 9 bases and J lost 0; bases outside the gene matches: 5. The CDR3 DNA is TGTGCCAGTTCGGGACAGTATAGCAATCAGCCCCAGCATTTT. Its protein is CASSGQYSNQPQHF.

The rearrangement joins TRBV24-1 to TRBJ2-5; 9 bases match TRBD1. This CDR3 comprises 17 residues. CDR1 is KGHDR and CDR2 is SFDVKD in the germline V gene. Germline trimming cut 3 bases from V and 5 bases from J; bases unmatched to any gene: 12. CDR3: CATSDAVPGQGRETQYF. The CDR3, as DNA: TGTGCCACCAGTGATGCAGTCCCGGGACAGGGTCGGGAGACCCAGTACTTC.

The chain links TRBV29-1 to TRBJ1-1; 7 bases align to TRBD1. J lost 0 bases, V lost 0 bases, and 7 bases had no gene match. Germline CDR1 is SQVTM and CDR2 is ANQGSEA. This CDR3 contains 16 residues. The CDR3 protein is CSVEDLPGTVNTEAFF. CDR3 coding DNA: TGCAGCGTTGAAGATCTTCCCGGGACAGTGAACACTGAAGCTTTCTTT.

V gene TRBV5-1 combines with J gene TRBJ2-4, with D possibly being TRBD2 (7 bases). The CDR3 extends over 14 amino acids. Germline V gene data show CDR1 as SGHRS and CDR2 as YFSETQ. Deletions cut 4 bases from V and 7 bases from J, with 15 bases between. CDR3 region: CASSPGEGINIQYF. The CDR3 nucleotides read TGCGCCAGCAGCCCAGGGGAGGGTATCAACATTCAGTACTTC.

The V and J genes are TRBV3-1 (or the pseudogene TRBV3-2) and TRBJ1-1; D is unclear. CDR3 length: 14 residues. The germline gives CDR1 LGHDT, CDR2 YNNKEL (reference sequence). V was clipped by 1 base and J by 4 bases, with 10 bases between them. The CDR3 nucleotides read TGTGCCAGCAGCCAAGTTGCATCAGTCACTGAAGCTTTCTTT. Protein product: CASSQVASVTEAFF.

This rearrangement joins TRBV29-1 to TRBJ1-1; D unresolved. The CDR3 is 13 amino acids. CDR1 is SQVTM, CDR2 ANQGSEA, per germline. V lost 0 bases to trimming and J lost 3 bases, with 8 bases between them. The CDR3 nucleotides are TGCAGCGTTGAAGATACACTATACACTGAAGCTTTCTTT. This gives the protein CSVEDTLYTEAFF.

J is TRBJ1-6 and V is TRBV6-5; TRBD1 is a possible D gene (6 bases). CDR1 is MNHEY and CDR2 is SVGAGI in the germline V gene. Trimming removed 0 bases from V and 5 bases from J, with 8 bases in between. The CDR3 covers 15 residues. DNA of the CDR3: TGTGCCAGCAGTTACTCACAGGGTAATAATTCACCCCTCCACTTT. Protein: CASSYSQGNNSPLHF.

The gene calls are TRBV27 and TRBJ2-5; D ambiguous. This CDR3 comprises 11 residues. Looked up from germline, CDR1 is MNHEY and CDR2 is SMNVEV (reference sequence). V was trimmed by 6 bases and J by 4 bases, leaving 6 bases between them. The CDR3 spells CASRESETQYF. Here the CDR3 DNA reads TGTGCCAGCAGGGAGTCAGAGACCCAGTACTTC.

This clone was found a few times. The J gene is TRBJ1-1, the V gene TRBV18; 8 nucleotides line up with TRBD1. Germline trimming cut 4 bases from V and 4 bases from J; bases unmatched to any gene: 2. There are 13 residues in the CDR3. The germline CDR1 and CDR2 sequences are KGHSH and LQKENI. The DNA for the CDR3 is TGTGCCAGCTCACTACAGGGGGGCACTGAAGCTTTCTTT. It specifies CASSLQGGTEAFF.

The V gene is TRBV19, the J gene TRBJ2-7; maybe TRBD1 (6 bases). Between the trimmed V and J ends, which lost 3 bases and 0 bases, there was a span of 12 bases. Per the germline V gene, CDR1 is LNHDA and CDR2 is SQIVND (reference sequence). This CDR3 region has 15 residues. The CDR3 sequence: CASSIPGQSSYEQYF. The DNA of the CDR3 is TGTGCCAGTAGTATTCCGGGACAAAGCTCCTACGAGCAGTACTTC.

This rearrangement joins TRBV9 to TRBJ2-5; D is possibly TRBD1 (6 bases). V lost 0 bases to trimming and J lost 5 bases, with 8 bases between them. The CDR3 spans 13 residues. CDR1 SGDLS and CDR2 YYNGEE come from the germline V gene. The CDR3 here is CASSVGQGETQYF. CDR3 DNA sequence: TGTGCCAGCAGCGTAGGTCAGGGGGAGACCCAGTACTTC.

This chain connects TRBV28 to TRBJ1-4; 8 bases agree with TRBD1. The V gene end was trimmed by 5 bases and the J gene end by 10 bases; junction bases not matched to a gene: 12. This CDR3 contains 15 residues. CDR1 and CDR2 (germline): MDHEN, SYDVKM. The CDR3 is CASSPPQGARGKLFF. The CDR3 coding sequence is TGTGCCAGCAGTCCGCCTCAGGGGGCGCGTGGAAAACTGTTTTTT. Variable domain in full (rest from reference TRBV28 and TRBJ1-4): DVKVTQSSRYLVKRTGEKVFLECVQDMDHENMFWYRQDPGLGLRLIYFSYDVKMKEKGDIPEGYSVSREKKERFSLILESASTNQTSMYLCASSPPQGARGKLFFGSGTQLSVL.

The chain is built from TRBV7-2 and TRBJ1-6; D uncertain. Germline V gene sequence: CDR1 SGHTA, CDR2 FQGNSA. The CDR3 is 15 residues long. The V end lost 4 bases, the J end lost 7 bases, and 14 bases lay between the germline ends. The chain's CDR3 is CASSWRDGSNSPLHF. The CDR3 coding sequence is TGTGCCAGCAGCTGGAGAGACGGTTCAAATTCACCCCTCCACTTT.

J is TRBJ1-4 and V is TRBV9, with 10 nucleotides matching TRBD1. There are 13 residues in the CDR3. V lost 4 bases to trimming and J lost 7 bases; unmatched junction nucleotides: 1. Looked up from germline, CDR1 is SGDLS and CDR2 is YYNGEE. The DNA of the CDR3 is TGTGCCAGCAGCCGGACAGGGGGTGAAAAACTGTTTTTT. Translation gives CASSRTGGEKLFF.

In DNA form, the CDR3 reads TGTGCCAGCAGTAGGGGCGGGATGAACACTGAAGCTTTCTTT. This encodes CASSRGGMNTEAFF. The chain is built from TRBV6-5 and TRBJ1-1, with a possible D match to TRBD1 (5 bases). The CDR3 has 14 residues. The germline CDR1 and CDR2 sequences are MNHEY and SVGAGI. Trimming cost V 5 bases and J 0 bases, with 10 bases left between them.

CDR3 region: CASSQVRGVYGYTF. In nucleotides, the CDR3 is TGTGCCAGCAGCCAGGTACGGGGGGTCTATGGCTACACCTTC. This chain uses TRBV5-6 with TRBJ1-2, with D maybe TRBD1 (5 bases). The germline CDR1 and CDR2 sequences are SGHDT and YYEEEE. This CDR3 is 14 amino acids long. V shed 4 bases and J shed 4 bases, with 14 bases lying between them.

This sequence joins TRBV12-3 or TRBV12-4 and TRBJ1-3, with 7 bases that match TRBD1. The V segment lost 10 bases and the J segment 4 bases; nucleotides outside the gene matches: 1. The CDR3 is made up of 11 amino acids. CDR3 sequence reads: CATGQGNTIYF. CDR3 sequence (DNA): TGTGCCACGGGACAGGGAAACACCATATATTTT.

The sample holds a few counts of this clone. The V call is TRBV19, the J call TRBJ2-1; 8 positions match TRBD2. V gave up 0 bases and J gave up 1 base; unmatched junction bases: 5. The CDR3 length is 17 residues. Germline CDR1 LNHDA, CDR2 SQIVND (reference sequence). CDR3 residues: CASSIDVASGSYNEQFF. CDR3 DNA sequence: TGTGCCAGTAGTATAGATGTGGCTAGCGGGTCCTACAATGAGCAGTTCTTC.

V is TRBV6-5 and J is TRBJ2-1, with unresolved D. Germline V gene lookup returns CDR1 MNHEY and CDR2 SVGAGI. The CDR3 length is 16 residues. V lost 0 bases and J 4 bases, leaving 13 bases between the germline ends. The CDR3 sequence: CASSYSLPETYNEQFF. In DNA, the CDR3 is TGTGCCAGCAGTTACTCTCTTCCCGAGACTTACAATGAGCAGTTCTTC.

This chain joins TRBV7-2 and TRBJ1-6; the D is unclear. The germline CDR1 and CDR2 sequences are SGHTA and FQGNSA. Trimming shortened V by 0 bases and J by 9 bases, and 12 bases separated the two germline ends. This CDR3 spans 15 amino acids. In nucleotides, the CDR3 is TGTGCCAGCAGCTTAGCGCGTACAGCTTCTTCACCCCTCCACTTT. The encoded protein is CASSLARTASSPLHF.

This chain links TRBV27 with TRBJ1-1; a weak D match, TRBD1 (5 bases). V dropped 5 bases and J dropped 5 bases, with 24 bases sitting between them. The germline V gene has CDR1 MNHEY and CDR2 SMNVEV (reference sequence). CDR3 length: 17 amino acids. CDR3 sequence (DNA): TGTGCCAGCAGTCCCCTGGGGGGAGTAGGGCTGAGGACTGAAGCTTTCTTT. It specifies CASSPLGGVGLRTEAFF.

The genes are TRBV5-4 and TRBJ2-1, with TRBD2 as a possible D gene (6 bases). This CDR3 contains 16 residues. CDR1 and CDR2 (germline): SGHNT, YYREEE (reference sequence). The V end was cut by 4 bases, the J end by 0 bases, with 14 bases between. The CDR3 DNA follows: TGTGCCAGCAGCCCGGGGACTGATCACTCCTACAATGAGCAGTTCTTC. Translation gives CASSPGTDHSYNEQFF. The full variable domain, completed using reference TRBV5-4 and TRBJ2-1, is ETGVTQSPTHLIKTRGQQVTLRCSSQSGHNTVSWYQQALGQGPQFIFQYYREEENGRGNFPPRFSGLQFPNYSSELNVNALELDDSALYLCASSPGTDHSYNEQFFGPGTRLTVL.

Here the CDR3 DNA reads TGTGCCAGCAGCTTAGTGCTAGGGACAGTGCAAGAGACCCAGTACTTC. Protein product: CASSLVLGTVQETQYF. The chain joins TRBV7-2 to TRBJ2-5; 7 bases are shared with TRBD1. Trimming cost V 1 base and J 2 bases; bases outside gene matches: 7. The CDR3 runs 16 residues. Germline V lookup: CDR1 SGHTA, CDR2 FQGNSA.

CDR3 residues: CASSRGTGPGGYTF. The CDR3 DNA reads TGTGCCAGCTCACGCGGGACAGGGCCAGGAGGCTACACCTTC. V usage is TRBV18 and J usage is TRBJ1-2, with 9 bases aligning to TRBD1. Germline CDR1 reads KGHSH; CDR2 reads LQKENI. The CDR3 spans 14 residues. With V trimmed by 4 bases and J by 8 bases, 8 bases remained unmatched.

The chain recombines TRBV6-4 with TRBJ2-2; the D gene is possibly TRBD2 (6 bases). The length of the CDR3 is 13 residues. V shed 5 bases and J shed 5 bases, with 9 bases lying between them. Germline V CDR1 and CDR2: MRHNA, SNTAGT. The CDR3 is CASSPTRTGELFF. The DNA of the CDR3 is TGTGCCAGCAGTCCGACTAGGACCGGGGAGCTGTTTTTT.

This chain joins TRBV6-5 and TRBJ2-7, with TRBD1 matching over 7 bases. CDR3 length: 12 amino acids. The V gene end was trimmed by 6 bases and the J gene end by 6 bases; junction bases not matched to a gene: 5. Germline lookup yields CDR1 MNHEY and CDR2 SVGAGI. CDR3 loop: CASRTGVGEQYF. Here the CDR3 DNA reads TGTGCCAGCAGAACAGGGGTAGGCGAGCAGTACTTC.

V usage is TRBV29-1 and J usage is TRBJ1-1; a possible D gene is TRBD1 (5 bases). The CDR3 has 14 residues. V was cut by 5 bases and J by 4 bases, with 17 bases left in between. Germline assignment: CDR1 SQVTM and CDR2 ANQGSEA. The CDR3 reads CSVMDRLGGTEAFF. DNA of the CDR3: TGCAGCGTTATGGACCGTCTGGGGGGCACTGAAGCTTTCTTT.

This chain joins TRBV20-1 and TRBJ2-5; 8 nucleotides agree with TRBD2. The V and J ends lost 3 bases and 5 bases, in that order; junction bases with no gene match: 8. The CDR3 is made up of 14 amino acids. Per the germline V gene, CDR1 is DFQATT and CDR2 is SNEGSKA (reference sequence). CDR3: CSASRAGEGETQYF. In DNA, the CDR3 is TGCAGTGCTAGTCGAGCGGGAGAGGGTGAGACCCAGTACTTC.

This clone was counted once. The rearrangement links TRBV5-4 to TRBJ1-1, with D possibly TRBD1 on 5 matching bases. The length of the CDR3 is 16 residues. Trimming stripped 1 base from V and 0 bases from J, with 13 bases between. In germline, CDR1 is SGHNT, CDR2 YYREEE (reference sequence). The CDR3 here is CASSLTSGSLNTEAFF. DNA of the CDR3: TGTGCCAGCAGCTTGACGTCAGGGTCTTTGAACACTGAAGCTTTCTTT.